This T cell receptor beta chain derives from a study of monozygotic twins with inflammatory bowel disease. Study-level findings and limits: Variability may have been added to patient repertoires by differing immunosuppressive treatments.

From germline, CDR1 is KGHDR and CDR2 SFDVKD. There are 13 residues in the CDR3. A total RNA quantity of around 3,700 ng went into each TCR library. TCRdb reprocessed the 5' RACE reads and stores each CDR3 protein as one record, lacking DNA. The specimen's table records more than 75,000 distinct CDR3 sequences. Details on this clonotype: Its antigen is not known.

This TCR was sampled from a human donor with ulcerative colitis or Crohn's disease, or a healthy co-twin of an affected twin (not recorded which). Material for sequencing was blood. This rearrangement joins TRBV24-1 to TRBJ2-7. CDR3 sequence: CATSDDFSLEQYF.